The next 32 T cell receptor beta chains were all read from a single sample in a study of blood T cells in healthy people across ages. Next came a second PCR, run for about 7 to 12 cycles, which used a sample-barcoded 5' primer along with a J-beta primer mix. TCRdb used MiXCR to reprocess the 5' RACE reads, holding one entry per CDR3 protein. The table shows hundreds of thousands of distinct CDR3 sequences, with around 36% occurring only once. The sequenced material came from blood. The receptors were sampled from a man aged 18 to 29 in good health.

As concerns this clonotype: One junction end disagrees with the germline gene, perhaps due to a read error. The chain carries TRBV10-3 and TRBJ2-4, with TRBD2 as a possible D gene (6 bases). The CDR3 length is 14 residues. Looked up from germline, CDR1 is ENHRY and CDR2 is SYGVKD. In DNA, the CDR3 is TGTGCTATCAGTGACCCCGGAGGGAAAAACATTCAGTACTTC. Its translation: CAISDPGGKNIQYF.

This rearrangement joins TRBV12-3 or TRBV12-4 to TRBJ1-2; the D is unclear. The CDR3 contains 15 residues. V lost 3 bases and J lost 4, with 15 bases in between. This chain's CDR3 is CASSFTGGGGYGYTF. For the CDR3, the DNA is TGTGCCAGCAGTTTTACGGGCGGAGGAGGCTATGGCTACACCTTC.

Here the CDR3 DNA reads TGTGCCAGCAGTTACCGCGGACGAGCGGGGGGCTTCACAGATACGCAGTATTTT. Protein: CASSYRGRAGGFTDTQYF. The chain carries TRBV6-2 or TRBV6-3 and TRBJ2-3; TRBD2 aligns across 9 bases. CDR1 and CDR2 from the germline V gene are MNHEY and SVGEGT. This CDR3 spans 18 amino acids. Losses at the gene ends were 2 bases for V and 2 bases for J; bases not matched to a gene: 11.

This clonotype was seen only a few times. This chain's CDR3 is CASNLGGPINEQFF. Here the CDR3 DNA reads TGTGCCAGCAACCTGGGGGGGCCCATCAATGAGCAGTTCTTC. The V call is TRBV7-6, the J call TRBJ2-1; the D gene is possibly TRBD2 (7 bases). There are 14 residues in the CDR3. V dropped 7 bases and J dropped 6 bases, with 16 bases sitting between them. Germline V gives CDR1 SGHVS, CDR2 FNYEAQ. Full variable domain (outside the CDR3, taken from reference TRBV7-6 and TRBJ2-1): GAGVSQSPRYKVTKRGQDVALRCDPISGHVSLYWYRQALGQGPEFLTYFNYEAQQDKSGLPNDRFSAERPEGSISTLTIQRTEQRDSAMYRCASNLGGPINEQFFGPGTRLTVL.

The sample holds a few counts of this clonotype. This chain joins TRBV12-3 or TRBV12-4 and TRBJ1-4, with TRBD1 as a possible D gene (5 bases). Trimming took off 5 bases at V and 10 bases at J, with 17 bases between the two ends. The CDR3 is 14 amino acids. CDR3 bases: TGTGCCAGCAGTCCCCTCAGGGAAGCGGGAAAACTGTTTTTT. Protein sequence: CASSPLREAGKLFF.

The genes are TRBV15 and TRBJ1-1; no definite D call. The germline V gene encodes CDR1 LNHNV and CDR2 YYDKDF (reference sequence). Between the trimmed V and J ends, which lost 9 bases and 1 base, there was a span of 9 bases. This CDR3 is 12 amino acids long. This CDR3 is CATGRRNTEAFF. CDR3 sequence (DNA): TGTGCCACGGGTCGGCGGAACACTGAAGCTTTCTTT. The full variable domain, rest sourced from reference TRBV15 and TRBJ1-1, is DAMVIQNPRYQVTQFGKPVTLSCSQTLNHNVMYWYQQKSSQAPKLLFHYYDKDFNNEADTPDNFQSRRPNTSFCFLDIRSPGLGDTAMYLCATGRRNTEAFFGQGTRLTVV.

In its sample, this clonotype was seen many times. The chain carries TRBV12-3 or TRBV12-4 and TRBJ2-3; TRBD2 aligns across 13 bases. CDR3 length equals 15 residues. The ends lost 6 bases at V and 1 base at J; junction bases unmatched: 1. This CDR3 reads CASRGTSGGTDTQYF. DNA for the CDR3: TGTGCCAGCAGGGGGACTAGCGGGGGCACAGATACGCAGTATTTT.

This clonotype was recorded a few times. The rearrangement links TRBV14 to TRBJ1-2, with D unclear. Germline CDR1 and CDR2: SGHDN and FVKESK. The CDR3 has 16 residues. Trimming pared 4 bases from V and 4 bases from J, leaving 19 bases between. In DNA form, the CDR3 reads TGTGCCAGCAGCCTCTCCGGGAACGTTCCCCTCTATGGCTACACCTTC. This sequence encodes CASSLSGNVPLYGYTF. Looking up the rest from reference TRBV14 and TRBJ1-2 gives the full variable domain: EAGVTQFPSHSVIEKGQTVTLRCDPISGHDNLYWYRRVMGKEIKFLLHFVKESKQDESGMPNNRFLAERTGGTYSTLKVQPAELEDSGVYFCASSLSGNVPLYGYTFGSGTRLTVV.

Note on this clonotype: This may arise from a read error, as a much more abundant clone is one base away. The chain combines TRBV5-1 with TRBJ2-5, with TRBD1 identical over 7 bases. CDR3 length: 15 residues. J was trimmed by 11 bases and V by 5 bases; bases with no gene match: 18. Germline lookup yields CDR1 SGHRS and CDR2 YFSETQ. This chain's CDR3 is CASRQGTESVREQYF. CDR3 nucleotides: TGCGCCAGCAGACAGGGGACAGAGTCTGTCAGGGAGCAGTACTTC. Combining the CDR3 with reference TRBV5-1 and TRBJ2-5 gives the whole variable domain KAGVTQTPRYLIKTRGQQVTLSCSPISGHRSVSWYQQTPGQGLQFLFEYFSETQRNKGNFPGRFSGRQFSNSRSEMNVSTLELGDSALYLCASRQGTESVREQYFGPGTRLLVL.

The table lists this clonotype with a few counts. The genes are TRBV5-1 and TRBJ2-5; D is possibly TRBD2 (5 bases). V gave up 4 bases and J gave up 7 bases, with 11 bases separating them. The germline V gene encodes CDR1 SGHRS and CDR2 YFSETQ. This CDR3 is built from 12 residues. The CDR3 DNA follows: TGCGCCAGCAGCCGGGATATCGGGACCCAGTACTTC. Translated: CASSRDIGTQYF.

This chain links TRBV5-1 with TRBJ1-2, with a possible D match to TRBD1 (5 bases). V lost 4 bases, J lost 3 bases, and 16 bases lay in between. The CDR3 runs 15 residues. CDR1 and CDR2 (germline): SGHRS, YFSETQ. The DNA of the CDR3 is TGCGCCAGCAGCCCGGTGGGGACTACCGACTATGGCTACACCTTC. Translated, it gives CASSPVGTTDYGYTF.

The CDR3 reads CASSPNWDRFFPNYGYTF. CDR3 in DNA: TGTGCCAGCAGCCCCAATTGGGACAGATTCTTCCCTAACTATGGCTACACCTTC. The J gene is TRBJ1-2, the V gene TRBV14, with TRBD1 matching over 7 bases. J lost 0 bases, V lost 4 bases, and 14 bases had no gene match. Germline CDR1 and CDR2: SGHDN and FVKESK. The CDR3 sequence is 18 residues long.

This sequence joins TRBV6-6 and TRBJ1-1; D is undetermined. Germline CDR1 reads MNHNY; CDR2 reads SVGAGI (reference sequence). V was clipped by 6 bases and J by 1 base, with 12 bases between them. The CDR3 has 14 residues. Here the CDR3 DNA reads TGTGCCAGCAGCCACGGGGAGGGGAACACTGAAGCTTTCTTT. Protein: CASSHGEGNTEAFF.

This clonotype was counted between two and nine times. The chain employs TRBV2 and TRBJ2-7; 9 bases agree with TRBD1. The junction had 9 bases not matched to a gene; V was cut back by 6 bases and J by 6 bases. The CDR3 loop spans 14 amino acids. Looked up from germline, CDR1 is SNHLY and CDR2 is FYNNEI. The CDR3 sequence is CASRRDRDNVEQYF. The CDR3 DNA is TGTGCCAGCAGGAGGGACAGGGATAACGTCGAGCAGTACTTC.

The V gene is TRBV14, the J gene TRBJ1-1; 7 positions agree with TRBD1. The CDR3 contains 15 residues. From germline, CDR1 is SGHDN and CDR2 FVKESK. Trimming took 4 bases from V and 0 from J; bases not matched to a gene: 5. The CDR3 here is CASSPGTDMNTEAFF. The CDR3 region has the DNA TGTGCCAGCAGCCCCGGGACAGACATGAACACTGAAGCTTTCTTT.

This rearrangement joins TRBV15 to TRBJ2-7, with D perhaps matching TRBD1 (6 bases). Germline loops: CDR1 LNHNV, CDR2 YYDKDF (reference sequence). Trimming removed 6 bases at V and 3 bases at J, with 12 bases between. The CDR3 contains 13 residues. In nucleotides, the CDR3 is TGTGCCACCAGGAGAACAGGGAACTACGAGCAGTACTTC. Encoded protein: CATRRTGNYEQYF.

The chain carries TRBV5-8 and TRBJ2-7; D unclear. Per germline, CDR1 SGHTS and CDR2 YDEGEE. Trimming stripped 7 bases from V and 0 bases from J, with 14 bases between. The CDR3 has 14 amino acids. The DNA of the CDR3 is TGTGCCAGCGGTCAGATACTAAGCTCCTACGAGCAGTACTTC. This sequence encodes CASGQILSSYEQYF.

This rearrangement joins TRBV29-1 to TRBJ2-5; 9 bases align to TRBD1. After removal of 5 bases from V and 11 bases from J, the junction contained 9 bases not matched to a gene. Germline V gene data show CDR1 as SQVTM and CDR2 as ANQGSEA. This CDR3 contains 12 residues. For the CDR3, the DNA is TGCAGCGTTTCCTCGGACAGGGGTGAGCAGTACTTC. Encoded protein: CSVSSDRGEQYF.

The CDR3 coding sequence is TGTGCCAGCAGCTTTTTAGCCAAAAACATTCAGTACTTC. It codes for CASSFLAKNIQYF. The chain links TRBV13 to TRBJ2-4; no clear D gene. Trimming left V 3 bases short and J 0 bases short, with 3 bases between. CDR1 PRHDT and CDR2 FYEKMQ come from the germline V gene (reference sequence). This CDR3 has 13 amino acids.

This clonotype occurred many times. V gene TRBV27 combines with J gene TRBJ2-1, with no clear D. The CDR3 totals 17 residues. V was pared by 3 bases and J by 6 bases, with 21 bases between. Per germline, CDR1 MNHEY and CDR2 SMNVEV (reference sequence). The CDR3 is CASSFVGGLANLNEQFF. The CDR3 nucleotides read TGTGCCAGCAGTTTTGTAGGTGGGCTCGCCAACCTCAATGAGCAGTTCTTC.

This clonotype was counted ten times or more. The rearrangement uses TRBV15 and TRBJ1-2; D may be TRBD1 (6 bases). V was cut by 5 bases and J by 8 bases, with 9 bases left in between. The CDR3 covers 11 residues. The V gene's germline CDR1 is LNHNV and CDR2 YYDKDF (reference sequence). CDR3 sequence (DNA): TGTGCCACCAGCTCAGGGGTCGGCTACACCTTC. Protein sequence: CATSSGVGYTF.

The rearrangement links TRBV5-1 to TRBJ1-1; D is undetermined. Between the trimmed V and J ends, which lost 3 bases and 4 bases, there was a span of 13 bases. CDR1 and CDR2 (germline): SGHRS, YFSETQ. CDR3 length: 14 amino acids. CDR3 bases: TGCGCCAGCAGCTCCCGTATAGCAGGCACTGAAGCTTTCTTT. It translates to CASSSRIAGTEAFF.

The chain recombines TRBV9 with TRBJ1-1, with D hard to call. Germline CDR1 and CDR2: SGDLS and YYNGEE. V dropped 2 bases and J dropped 4 bases, with 6 bases sitting between them. CDR3 length equals 12 residues. CDR3 nucleotide sequence: TGTGCCAGCAGCGTCCCATCCACTGAAGCTTTCTTT. The encoded protein is CASSVPSTEAFF.

This sequence joins TRBV3-1 and TRBJ2-1; 8 bases are shared with TRBD2. With V trimmed by 4 bases and J by 9 bases, 11 bases remained unmatched. Germline values: CDR1 LGHDT, CDR2 YNNKEL (reference sequence). The CDR3 covers 15 residues. The CDR3 DNA reads as TGTGCCAGCAGCCCCGGGACTAGAGGACGCGGTGAGCAGTTCTTC. Residues: CASSPGTRGRGEQFF.

The chain has TRBV15 and TRBJ1-6, with a weak D call TRBD1 (6 bases). The V and J ends lost 0 bases and 9 bases respectively, with 12 bases between them. Germline-derived CDR1 and CDR2 are LNHNV and YYDKDF (reference sequence). There are 15 residues in the CDR3. The CDR3 region is CATSRDEGVGSPLHF. DNA for the CDR3: TGTGCCACCAGCAGAGATGAGGGGGTGGGTTCACCCCTCCACTTT.

This clonotype occurred a few times. V and J are TRBV20-1 and TRBJ2-4; 8 bases are a match to TRBD1. V was clipped by 1 base and J by 3 bases; unmatched bases: 8. Germline loops: CDR1 DFQATT, CDR2 SNEGSKA (reference sequence). This CDR3 is 16 amino acids long. CDR3 residues: CSARVSGQDLKNIQYF. CDR3 bases: TGCAGTGCTAGAGTCTCGGGACAGGACCTCAAAAACATTCAGTACTTC.

The sample holds a few counts of this clonotype. This rearrangement joins TRBV7-9 to TRBJ2-7; no clear D gene. The V and J ends lost 0 bases and 7 bases respectively, with 22 bases between them. Germline CDR1 and CDR2: SEHNR and FQNEAQ (reference sequence). The CDR3 contains 17 residues. The CDR3, as DNA: TGTGCCAGCAGCTTAGCTGTAAAATACTCAGGTTACAATGAGCAGTACTTC. Amino acid sequence: CASSLAVKYSGYNEQYF. Full variable domain (missing parts from reference TRBV7-9 and TRBJ2-7): DTGVSQNPRHKITKRGQNVTFRCDPISEHNRLYWYRQTLGQGPEFLTYFQNEAQLEKSRLLSDRFSAERPKGSFSTLEIQRTEQGDSAMYLCASSLAVKYSGYNEQYFGPGTRLTVT.

V gene TRBV6-5 combines with J gene TRBJ1-6; no firm D call. Looked up from germline, CDR1 is MNHEY and CDR2 is SVGAGI. The CDR3 is 9 amino acids. Trimming pared 8 bases from V and 10 bases from J, leaving 3 bases between. DNA of the CDR3: TGTGCCAGCGGGTCACCCCTCCACTTT. This sequence encodes CASGSPLHF.

In regard to this clonotype: At one end, the junction sequence differs from germline, possibly due to a read error. The V call is TRBV10-3, the J call TRBJ1-1, with D tentatively TRBD1 (6 bases). Germline CDR1 and CDR2: ENHRY and SYGVKD. The CDR3 is made up of 13 amino acids. CDR3 protein: CAVRGGSSTEAFF. As DNA, the CDR3 is TGTGCCGTCAGAGGGGGAAGTTCCACTGAAGCTTTCTTT.

This clonotype was seen a handful of times. This chain uses TRBV6-1 with TRBJ1-5; D call uncertain. Germline CDR1 MNHNS, CDR2 SASEGT. Trimming stripped 5 bases from V and 10 bases from J, with 15 bases between. CDR3 length: 13 residues. This chain's CDR3 is CASSTTRAGPQHF. The DNA for the CDR3 is TGTGCCAGCAGTACGACCCGAGCCGGCCCCCAGCATTTT.

The chain combines TRBV10-3 with TRBJ1-5, with D maybe TRBD1 (6 bases). The V gene lost 10 bases and the J gene lost 2 bases, with 18 bases spanning the gap. CDR1 and CDR2 from the germline V gene are ENHRY and SYGVKD. CDR3 length: 15 amino acids. CDR3 DNA sequence: TGTGCCACCCAACAGGTTAAGGGGGGCAATCAGCCCCAGCATTTT. It specifies CATQQVKGGNQPQHF.

The rearrangement uses TRBV12-3 or TRBV12-4 and TRBJ1-2; D is ambiguous. Trimming left V 6 bases short and J 4 bases short, with 12 bases between. The CDR3 is 13 residues long. As DNA, the CDR3 is TGTGCCAGCAGCTTCTCCGGGCCCTATGGCTACACCTTC. Translation gives CASSFSGPYGYTF.